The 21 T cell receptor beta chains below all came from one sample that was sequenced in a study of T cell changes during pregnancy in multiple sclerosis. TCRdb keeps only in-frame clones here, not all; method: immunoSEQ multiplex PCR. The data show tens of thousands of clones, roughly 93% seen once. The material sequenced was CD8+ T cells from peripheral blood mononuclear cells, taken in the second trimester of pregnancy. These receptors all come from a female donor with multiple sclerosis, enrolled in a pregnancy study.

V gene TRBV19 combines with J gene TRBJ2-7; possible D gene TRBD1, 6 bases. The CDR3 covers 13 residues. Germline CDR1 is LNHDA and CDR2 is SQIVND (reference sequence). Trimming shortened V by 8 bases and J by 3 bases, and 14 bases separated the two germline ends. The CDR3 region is CASAGAGDYEQYF. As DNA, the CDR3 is TGTGCCAGTGCAGGGGCCGGCGACTACGAGCAGTACTTC.

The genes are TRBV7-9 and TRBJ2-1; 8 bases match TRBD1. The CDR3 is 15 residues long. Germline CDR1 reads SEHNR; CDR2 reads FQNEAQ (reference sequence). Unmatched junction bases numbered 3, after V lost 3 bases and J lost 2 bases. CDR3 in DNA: TGTGCCAGCAGCTTTGAGACAGGGGCCTACAATGAGCAGTTCTTC. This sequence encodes CASSFETGAYNEQFF.

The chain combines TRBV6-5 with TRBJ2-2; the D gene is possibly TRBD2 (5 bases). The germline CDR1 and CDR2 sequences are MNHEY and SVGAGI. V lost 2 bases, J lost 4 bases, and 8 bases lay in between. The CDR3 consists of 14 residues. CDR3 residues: CASSYVGSTGELFF. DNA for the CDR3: TGTGCCAGCAGTTACGTGGGGAGCACCGGGGAGCTGTTTTTT.

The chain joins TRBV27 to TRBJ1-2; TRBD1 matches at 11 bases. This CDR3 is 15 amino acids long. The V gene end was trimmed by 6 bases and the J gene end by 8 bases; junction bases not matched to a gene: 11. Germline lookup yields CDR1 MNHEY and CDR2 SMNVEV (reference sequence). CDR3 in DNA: TGTGCCAGCAGCTACGGACAGGGGGCTTTTATAGGCTACACCTTC. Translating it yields CASSYGQGAFIGYTF.

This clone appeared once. The CDR3 loop is CASSLGQIYEQYF. The CDR3 bases are TGTGCCAGCAGCTTAGGACAGATCTACGAGCAGTACTTC. The chain carries TRBV7-9 and TRBJ2-7, with D possibly matching TRBD1 (5 bases). CDR1 and CDR2 from the germline V gene are SEHNR and FQNEAQ (reference sequence). The CDR3 is made up of 13 amino acids. V lost 1 base and J lost 3, with 7 bases in between.

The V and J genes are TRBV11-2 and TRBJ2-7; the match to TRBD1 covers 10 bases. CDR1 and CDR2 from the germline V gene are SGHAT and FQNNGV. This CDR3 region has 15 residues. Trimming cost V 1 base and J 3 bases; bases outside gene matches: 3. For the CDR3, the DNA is TGTGCCAGCAGCTTAGTTGGACAGGGGGACTACGAGCAGTACTTC. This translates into CASSLVGQGDYEQYF.

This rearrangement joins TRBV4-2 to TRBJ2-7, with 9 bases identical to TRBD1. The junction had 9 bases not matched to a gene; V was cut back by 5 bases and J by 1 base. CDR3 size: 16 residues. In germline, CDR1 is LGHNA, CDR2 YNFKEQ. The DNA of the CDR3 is TGTGCCAGCAGCTCCAGTCAGACAGGGGGTTCCTACGAGCAGTACTTC. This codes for CASSSSQTGGSYEQYF.

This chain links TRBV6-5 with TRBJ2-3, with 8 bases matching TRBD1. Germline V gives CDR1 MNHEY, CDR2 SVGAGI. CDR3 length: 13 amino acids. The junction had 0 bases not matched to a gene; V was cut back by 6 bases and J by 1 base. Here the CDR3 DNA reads TGTGCCAGCAGGACAGGGGGCACAGATACGCAGTATTTT. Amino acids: CASRTGGTDTQYF.

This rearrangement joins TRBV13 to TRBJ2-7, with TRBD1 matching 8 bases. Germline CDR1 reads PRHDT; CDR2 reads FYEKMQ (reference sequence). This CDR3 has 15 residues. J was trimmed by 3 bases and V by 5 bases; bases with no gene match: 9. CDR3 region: CASSPSGQGNYEQYF. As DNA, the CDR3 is TGTGCCAGCAGCCCTTCTGGACAGGGAAACTACGAGCAGTACTTC.

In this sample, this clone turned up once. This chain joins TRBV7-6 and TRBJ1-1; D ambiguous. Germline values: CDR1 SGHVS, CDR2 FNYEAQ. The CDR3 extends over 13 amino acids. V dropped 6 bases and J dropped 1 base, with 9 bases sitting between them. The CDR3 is CASSLGENTEAFF. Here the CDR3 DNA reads TGTGCCAGCAGTCTCGGGGAGAACACTGAAGCTTTCTTT.

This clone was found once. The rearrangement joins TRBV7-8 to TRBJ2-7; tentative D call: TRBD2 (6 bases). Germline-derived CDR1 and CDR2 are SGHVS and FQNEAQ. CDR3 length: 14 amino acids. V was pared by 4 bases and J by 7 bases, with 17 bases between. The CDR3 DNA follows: TGTGCCAGCAGCTCGGGACTCATACCTTTAGAGCAGTACTTC. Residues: CASSSGLIPLEQYF.

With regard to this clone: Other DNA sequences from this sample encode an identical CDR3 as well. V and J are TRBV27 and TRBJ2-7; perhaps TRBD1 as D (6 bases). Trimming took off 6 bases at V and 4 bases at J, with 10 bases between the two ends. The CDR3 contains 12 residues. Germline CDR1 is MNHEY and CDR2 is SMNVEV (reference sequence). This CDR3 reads CASRQGSYEQYF. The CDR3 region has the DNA TGTGCCAGCAGGCAGGGGTCTTACGAGCAGTACTTC.

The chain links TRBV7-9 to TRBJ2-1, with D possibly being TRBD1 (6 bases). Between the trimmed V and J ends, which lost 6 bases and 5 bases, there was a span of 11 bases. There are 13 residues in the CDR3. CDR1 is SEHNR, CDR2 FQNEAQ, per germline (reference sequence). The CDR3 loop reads CASSPRTDNEQFF. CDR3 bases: TGTGCCAGCAGTCCCCGGACAGACAATGAGCAGTTCTTC.

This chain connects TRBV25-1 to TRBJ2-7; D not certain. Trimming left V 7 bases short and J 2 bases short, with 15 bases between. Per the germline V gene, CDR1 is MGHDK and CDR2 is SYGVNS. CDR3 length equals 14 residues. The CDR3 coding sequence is TGTGCCAGCATCGCTAAAATCAGGCCCTACGAGCAGTACTTC. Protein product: CASIAKIRPYEQYF.

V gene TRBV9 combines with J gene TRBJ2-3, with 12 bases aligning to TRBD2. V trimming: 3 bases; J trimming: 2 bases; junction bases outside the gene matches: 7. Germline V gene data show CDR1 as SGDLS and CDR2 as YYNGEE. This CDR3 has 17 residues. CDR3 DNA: TGTGCCAGCAGCGCCCGACTAGCGGGGGTCGTCACAGATACGCAGTATTTT. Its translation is CASSARLAGVVTDTQYF.

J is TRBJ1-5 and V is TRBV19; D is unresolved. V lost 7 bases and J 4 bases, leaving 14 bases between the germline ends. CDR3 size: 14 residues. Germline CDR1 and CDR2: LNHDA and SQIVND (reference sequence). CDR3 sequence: CASKGWESNQPQHF. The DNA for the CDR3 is TGTGCCAGTAAAGGCTGGGAGTCTAATCAGCCCCAGCATTTT.

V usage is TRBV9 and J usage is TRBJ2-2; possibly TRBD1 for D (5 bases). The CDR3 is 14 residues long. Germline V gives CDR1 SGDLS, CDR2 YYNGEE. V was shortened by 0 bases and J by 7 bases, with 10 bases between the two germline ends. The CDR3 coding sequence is TGTGCCAGCAGCGTAGAAGGGGCCGGCGGGGAGCTGTTTTTT. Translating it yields CASSVEGAGGELFF.

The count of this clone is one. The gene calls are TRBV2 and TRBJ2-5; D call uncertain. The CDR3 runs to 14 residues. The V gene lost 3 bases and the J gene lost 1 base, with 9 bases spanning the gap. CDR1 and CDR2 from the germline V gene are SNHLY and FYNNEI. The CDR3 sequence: CASSDSGSQETQYF. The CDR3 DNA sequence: TGTGCCAGCAGTGATTCTGGTAGCCAAGAGACCCAGTACTTC.

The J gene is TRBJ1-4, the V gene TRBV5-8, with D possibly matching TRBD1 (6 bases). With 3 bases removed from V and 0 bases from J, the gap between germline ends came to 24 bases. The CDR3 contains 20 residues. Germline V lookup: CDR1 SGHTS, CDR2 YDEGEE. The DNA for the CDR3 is TGTGCCAGCAGCTCCATTTTTGGGACAACCGAGCTTGCAACTAATGAAAAACTGTTTTTT. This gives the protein CASSSIFGTTELATNEKLFF.

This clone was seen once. In DNA form, the CDR3 reads TGCGCCAGCAGCCAAGTACAGAATAGCAATCAGCCCCAGCATTTT. Its protein product is CASSQVQNSNQPQHF. V gene TRBV4-1 combines with J gene TRBJ1-5; D is ambiguous. The length of the CDR3 is 15 residues. Trimming cost V 1 base and J 0 bases, with 7 bases left between them. In germline, CDR1 is MGHRA, CDR2 YSYEKL.

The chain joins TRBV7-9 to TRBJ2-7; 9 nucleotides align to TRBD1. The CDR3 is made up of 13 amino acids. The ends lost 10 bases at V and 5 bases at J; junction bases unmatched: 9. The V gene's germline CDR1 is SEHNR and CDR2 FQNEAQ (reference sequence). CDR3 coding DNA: TGTGCCACTCGGGGGACAGGGAGGAACGAGCAGTACTTC. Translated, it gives CATRGTGRNEQYF. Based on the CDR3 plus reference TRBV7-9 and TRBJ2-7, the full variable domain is DTGVSQNPRHKITKRGQNVTFRCDPISEHNRLYWYRQTLGQGPEFLTYFQNEAQLEKSRLLSDRFSAERPKGSFSTLEIQRTEQGDSAMYLCATRGTGRNEQYFGPGTRLTVT.